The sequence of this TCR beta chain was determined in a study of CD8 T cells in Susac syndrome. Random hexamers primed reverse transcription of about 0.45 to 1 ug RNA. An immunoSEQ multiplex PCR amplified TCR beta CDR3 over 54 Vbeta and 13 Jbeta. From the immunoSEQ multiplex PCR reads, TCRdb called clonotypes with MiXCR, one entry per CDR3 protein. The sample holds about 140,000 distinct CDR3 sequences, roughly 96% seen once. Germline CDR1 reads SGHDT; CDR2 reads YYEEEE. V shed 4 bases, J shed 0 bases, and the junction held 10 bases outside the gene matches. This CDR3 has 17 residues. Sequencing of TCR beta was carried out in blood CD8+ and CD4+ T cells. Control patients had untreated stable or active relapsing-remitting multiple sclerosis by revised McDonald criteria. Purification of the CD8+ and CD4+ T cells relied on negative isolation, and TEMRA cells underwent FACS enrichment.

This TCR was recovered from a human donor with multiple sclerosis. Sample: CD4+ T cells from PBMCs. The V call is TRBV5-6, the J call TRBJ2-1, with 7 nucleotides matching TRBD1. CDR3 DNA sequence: TGTGCCAGCAGCCGTAGGACAGGTTCGAGCTCCTACAATGAGCAGTTCTTC. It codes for CASSRRTGSSSYNEQFF.